These 10 T cell receptor beta chains were sequenced from one sample in a study of blood T cells in healthy people across ages. A second PCR of 7 to 11 cycles used a sample-barcoded 5' primer and a J-beta primer mix. TCRdb re-analysed the 5' RACE reads in MiXCR, keeping a single row per CDR3 protein. The sample consists of fewer than 2,000,000 distinct CDR3 sequences, 39% of them appearing once. Material for sequencing was blood. The receptors here all came from a human donor in good health.

The rearrangement joins TRBV7-2 to TRBJ1-3; D gene ambiguous. V shed 0 bases and J shed 0 bases, with 12 bases lying between them. The CDR3 extends over 17 amino acids. Per the germline V gene, CDR1 is SGHTA and CDR2 is FQGNSA. In DNA, the CDR3 is TGTGCCAGCAGCTTAGCTGTGGGCAGTTCCTCTGGAAACACCATATATTTT. Residues: CASSLAVGSSSGNTIYF.

The chain recombines TRBV3-1 with TRBJ1-2; the match to TRBD1 covers 7 bases. Trimming cost V 0 bases and J 1 base; bases outside gene matches: 5. The CDR3 spans 16 residues. In germline, CDR1 is LGHDT, CDR2 YNNKEL (reference sequence). In DNA, the CDR3 is TGTGCCAGCAGCCAAGACGGAGGGGGCCTTAACTATGGCTACACCTTC. Its protein is CASSQDGGGLNYGYTF.

This clonotype appeared a few times. CDR3 protein: CASSPRAEAAYEQYF. Here the CDR3 DNA reads TGTGCCAGCAGCCCCCGCGCGGAGGCAGCCTACGAGCAGTACTTC. The chain employs TRBV9 and TRBJ2-7; D perhaps matches TRBD2 (5 bases). The V and J ends lost 4 bases and 2 bases respectively, with 16 bases between them. Germline CDR1 is SGDLS and CDR2 is YYNGEE. This CDR3 region has 15 residues.

The J gene is TRBJ1-1, the V gene TRBV6-2 or TRBV6-3, with a weak D call TRBD1 (5 bases). Germline CDR1 reads MNHEY; CDR2 reads SVGEGT. This CDR3 contains 12 residues. Trimming cost V 0 bases and J 11 bases, with 10 bases left between them. The CDR3 DNA sequence: TGTGCCAGCAGTTACTCGTTCAGGGAGGCTTTCTTT. Protein product: CASSYSFREAFF.

This clonotype was seen ten or more times. The genes are TRBV20-1 and TRBJ2-1; TRBD2 agrees at 9 bases. This CDR3 spans 12 amino acids. Germline values: CDR1 DFQATT, CDR2 SNEGSKA (reference sequence). V gave up 5 bases and J gave up 6 bases; unmatched junction bases: 2. CDR3 amino acids: CSAWGLANEQFF. Here the CDR3 DNA reads TGCAGTGCTTGGGGACTAGCCAATGAGCAGTTCTTC.

About this clonotype: This may arise from a read error, as a much more abundant clone is one base away. The CDR3 is CASGPNFLGQGDGYTF. Written as DNA, the CDR3 is TGTGCCAGCGGCCCTAATTTCCTAGGACAAGGGGATGGCTACACCTTC. The V gene is TRBV7-2, the J gene TRBJ1-2; weak D call: TRBD1 (5 bases). The CDR3 consists of 16 residues. The V end was cut by 8 bases, the J end by 6 bases, with 25 bases between. Germline V gene lookup returns CDR1 SGHTA and CDR2 FQGNSA.

V and J are TRBV6-2 or TRBV6-3 and TRBJ2-7, with a tentative D call TRBD2 (5 bases). The CDR3 is made up of 16 amino acids. Trimming took 4 bases from V and 2 from J, leaving 18 bases between them. Germline V gene sequence: CDR1 MNHEY, CDR2 SVGEGT. CDR3 sequence: CASSWAEGSDTYEQYF. CDR3 nucleotide sequence: TGTGCCAGCAGTTGGGCAGAGGGATCCGATACCTACGAGCAGTACTTC.

The chain couples TRBV3-1 to TRBJ2-7; D is ambiguous. Germline loops: CDR1 LGHDT, CDR2 YNNKEL (reference sequence). The CDR3 is made up of 14 amino acids. With 1 base removed from V and 0 bases from J, the gap between germline ends came to 7 bases. DNA of the CDR3: TGTGCCAGCAGCCAAGGCGACCACTCCTACGAGCAGTACTTC. This sequence encodes CASSQGDHSYEQYF.

The sample holds a few counts of this clonotype. The chain has TRBV11-2 and TRBJ2-7, with 9 bases identical to TRBD2. Germline CDR1 SGHAT, CDR2 FQNNGV. J lost 4 bases, V lost 6 bases, and 7 bases had no gene match. The CDR3 spans 14 residues. The CDR3 reads CASSHGTSQYEQYF. The CDR3 bases are TGTGCCAGCAGTCATGGGACTAGCCAATACGAGCAGTACTTC.

Only a few counts were recorded for this clonotype. V gene TRBV12-3 or TRBV12-4 combines with J gene TRBJ2-5, with no clear D. The CDR3 spans 11 residues. V lost 4 bases and J lost 5, with 5 bases in between. The CDR3 reads CASSSFETQYF. CDR3 nucleotides: TGTGCCAGCAGTTCGTTTGAGACCCAGTACTTC.